Listed below are T cell receptor beta chains from one sample, sequenced in a study of T cell responses to AZD1222 COVID-19 vaccine. This table comes from immunoSEQ multiplex PCR, and its TCRdb copy is limited to in-frame clones, with some not included. The table lists some 100,000 clones, 85% to 90% of them singletons, with around 15% in the top ten. The specimen was peripheral blood, collected on day 0 of AZD1222 vaccination. Receptor source: an adult in good health. Both conserved end residues are part of each CDR3. D genes are given only for firm matches. Rows may omit the clone size; those that give it use once, few, many or a size class.

v_call: TRBV11-2; d_call: TRBD2; clone_size: -; j_call: TRBJ2-1; cdr3_nt: TGTGCCAGCAGCCCCCGGGACTACACTAGGCAGTTCTTC; cdr3_aa: CASSPRDYTRQFF
v_call: TRBV5-1; d_call: TRBD1; clone_size: -; j_call: TRBJ1-1; cdr3_nt: TGCGCCAGCAGCTCGACAGGGATGAACACTGAAGCTTTCTTT; cdr3_aa: CASSSTGMNTEAFF
v_call: TRBV7-9; d_call: -; clone_size: -; j_call: TRBJ1-5; cdr3_nt: TGTGCCAGCAGCGCCGGACTCGATAGCAATCAGCCCCAGCATTTT; cdr3_aa: CASSAGLDSNQPQHF
v_call: TRBV28; d_call: -; clone_size: -; j_call: TRBJ2-7; cdr3_nt: TGTGCCAGCAGTCAAAGTCCGCGATACGAGCAGTACTTC; cdr3_aa: CASSQSPRYEQYF
v_call: TRBV19; d_call: TRBD1; clone_size: -; j_call: TRBJ2-7; cdr3_nt: TGTGCCAGTAGTCTGGGGGGGACAGGGGGCGACGAGCAGTACTTC; cdr3_aa: CASSLGGTGGDEQYF
v_call: TRBV7-3; d_call: -; clone_size: -; j_call: TRBJ2-2; cdr3_nt: TGTGCCAGCAGCTACGGTCCCGGGGAGCTGTTTTTT; cdr3_aa: CASSYGPGELFF
v_call: TRBV6-5; d_call: TRBD1; clone_size: -; j_call: TRBJ1-1; cdr3_nt: TGTGCCAGCCAACGGACAGGGGGAACTGAAGCTTTCTTT; cdr3_aa: CASQRTGGTEAFF
v_call: TRBV7-9; d_call: TRBD1; clone_size: few; j_call: TRBJ1-4; cdr3_nt: TGTGCCAGCAGCCCGACAGGGGTGGGTGAAAAACTGTTTTTT; cdr3_aa: CASSPTGVGEKLFF
v_call: TRBV5-1; d_call: -; clone_size: -; j_call: TRBJ1-6; cdr3_nt: TGCGCCAGCAGCGCTCAAAGCGCCTATAATTCACCCCTCCACTTT; cdr3_aa: CASSAQSAYNSPLHF
v_call: TRBV5-1; d_call: -; clone_size: -; j_call: TRBJ1-3; cdr3_nt: TGCGCCAGCAGCTTGACAGGGTCTGGAAACACCATATATTTT; cdr3_aa: CASSLTGSGNTIYF
v_call: TRBV28; d_call: -; clone_size: few; j_call: TRBJ2-3; cdr3_nt: TGTGCCAGCACCACAGCGAGCACAGATACGCAGTATTTT; cdr3_aa: CASTTASTDTQYF
v_call: TRBV5-1; d_call: TRBD1; clone_size: once; j_call: TRBJ1-2; cdr3_nt: TGCGCCAGCAGTCGCGCCGGGACAGACCACTATGGCTACACCTTC; cdr3_aa: CASSRAGTDHYGYTF
v_call: TRBV18; d_call: -; clone_size: -; j_call: TRBJ2-5; cdr3_nt: TGTGCCAGCTCATCTTCGGGACAAGGACGTCAAGAGACCCAGTACTTC; cdr3_aa: CASSSSGQGRQETQYF
v_call: TRBV18; d_call: -; clone_size: -; j_call: TRBJ1-6; cdr3_nt: TGTGCCAGCTCACCACCAAGGTCCTATAATTCACCCCTCCACTTT; cdr3_aa: CASSPPRSYNSPLHF
v_call: TRBV5-5; d_call: -; clone_size: -; j_call: TRBJ2-1; cdr3_nt: TGTGCCAGCAGCTTAGTAGGTGAGCAGTTCTTC; cdr3_aa: CASSLVGEQFF
v_call: TRBV2; d_call: -; clone_size: -; j_call: TRBJ1-4; cdr3_nt: TGTGCCAGCAGTGAACAGGGAATTAATGAAAAACTGTTTTTT; cdr3_aa: CASSEQGINEKLFF
v_call: TRBV4-1; d_call: -; clone_size: -; j_call: TRBJ1-2; cdr3_nt: TGCGCCAGCAGCCAAGAGGAAGGCGTATTCTATGGCTACACCTTC; cdr3_aa: CASSQEEGVFYGYTF
v_call: TRBV7-9; d_call: -; clone_size: -; j_call: TRBJ2-1; cdr3_nt: TGTGCCAGCAGCCCTCCCCTAGGCCTCCATGAGCAGTTCTTC; cdr3_aa: CASSPPLGLHEQFF
v_call: TRBV30; d_call: -; clone_size: -; j_call: TRBJ1-1; cdr3_nt: TGTGCCTGGACCCCAGGTTTCCGGGGCTGGGGAGCTTTCTTT; cdr3_aa: CAWTPGFRGWGAFF
v_call: TRBV30; d_call: -; clone_size: -; j_call: TRBJ2-1; cdr3_nt: TGTGCCTGGAGTACGGGGGATGAGCAGTTCTTC; cdr3_aa: CAWSTGDEQFF
v_call: TRBV7-2; d_call: -; clone_size: -; j_call: TRBJ1-2; cdr3_nt: TGTGCCAGCAGCTTAACCGACAACCAGGTGGTCTACACCTTC; cdr3_aa: CASSLTDNQVVYTF
v_call: TRBV6-5; d_call: -; clone_size: -; j_call: TRBJ2-5; cdr3_nt: TGTGCCAGCAGATTTGACCCACAAATCGAGACCCAGTACTTC; cdr3_aa: CASRFDPQIETQYF
v_call: TRBV28; d_call: -; clone_size: -; j_call: TRBJ1-2; cdr3_nt: TGTGCCAGCAGTTTACAGGGCCACTATGGCTACACCTTC; cdr3_aa: CASSLQGHYGYTF
v_call: TRBV5-1; d_call: -; clone_size: -; j_call: TRBJ1-1; cdr3_nt: TGCGCCAGCCTTTTTGTCCCCGGGGGCACTGAAGCTTTCTTT; cdr3_aa: CASLFVPGGTEAFF
v_call: TRBV18; d_call: -; clone_size: -; j_call: TRBJ1-2; cdr3_nt: TGTGCCAGCTCAAGCAACAGGGCGAACTATGGCTACACCTTC; cdr3_aa: CASSSNRANYGYTF
v_call: TRBV3-1/TRBV3-2; d_call: -; clone_size: few; j_call: TRBJ2-6; cdr3_nt: TGTGCCAGCAGCCAAGCCTCTGGGGCCAACGTCCTGACTTTC; cdr3_aa: CASSQASGANVLTF
v_call: TRBV4-2; d_call: TRBD2; clone_size: -; j_call: TRBJ2-2; cdr3_nt: TGTGCCAGCAGCCAAGAGGTCCTAGCGGGAGGGCCCCCGGGGGAGCTGTTTTTT; cdr3_aa: CASSQEVLAGGPPGELFF
v_call: TRBV27; d_call: TRBD1; clone_size: once; j_call: TRBJ1-2; cdr3_nt: TGTGCCAGCAGTCTAGACAGGGGGCGATCTCTCTACACCTTC; cdr3_aa: CASSLDRGRSLYTF
v_call: TRBV4-2; d_call: TRBD2; clone_size: -; j_call: TRBJ2-7; cdr3_nt: TGTGCCAGCAGCCAAGATTCTGGGACTAGTTTTTCTTTCGAGCAGTACTTC; cdr3_aa: CASSQDSGTSFSFEQYF
v_call: TRBV4-2; d_call: TRBD1; clone_size: -; j_call: TRBJ1-6; cdr3_nt: TGTGCCAGCAGCCAAGATTGGGGGGACAGCTCCTATAATTCACCCCTCCACTTT; cdr3_aa: CASSQDWGDSSYNSPLHF
v_call: TRBV6-1; d_call: -; clone_size: -; j_call: TRBJ1-5; cdr3_nt: TGTGCCAGCAGTGAAGATGGGGCGAGGAATCAGCCCCAGCATTTT; cdr3_aa: CASSEDGARNQPQHF
v_call: TRBV19; d_call: -; clone_size: -; j_call: TRBJ1-3; cdr3_nt: TGTGCCAGTGGCCGAGGTTCCACGGGCTCTGGAAACACCATATATTTT; cdr3_aa: CASGRGSTGSGNTIYF
v_call: TRBV5-1; d_call: -; clone_size: -; j_call: TRBJ2-6; cdr3_nt: TGCGCCAGCAGCCATGGGGGCTCTGGGGCCAACGTCCTGACTTTC; cdr3_aa: CASSHGGSGANVLTF